Listed below are T cell receptor beta chains from one sample, sequenced in a study of low-dose radiotherapy and immunotherapy resistance in tumors. A single record per CDR3 protein comes from TCRdb applying MiXCR to the reads. This table holds 65,000 to 95,000 distinct CDR3 sequences, approximately 19% found once. The sequencing here drew on PBMCs, taken before treatment. These TCRs come from a male donor with prostate cancer. The CDR3 runs from the conserved cysteine through the conserved F or W. D genes are given only for firm matches. Size values are once, few and many counts, or a class for expanded clones, and some rows have none.

D: .
V: TRBV5-1
size: .
J: TRBJ2-5
DNA: TGCGCCAGCAGCTTGGCCGGAGGTTTCCCCCAAGAGACCCAGTACTTC
CDR3: CASSLAGGFPQETQYF

D: TRBD2
V: TRBV29-1
size: many
J: TRBJ2-7
DNA: TGCAGCGTCGGACTAGCGGGATTCTACGAGCAGTACTTC
CDR3: CSVGLAGFYEQYF

D: .
V: TRBV25-1
size: .
J: TRBJ2-2
DNA: .
CDR3: CASSPRTNTGELFFF

D: TRBD1
V: TRBV6-1
size: few
J: TRBJ1-1
DNA: TGTGCCAGCAGTCCAACGGGACAGCCGAACACTGAAGCTTTCTTT
CDR3: CASSPTGQPNTEAFF

D: TRBD1
V: TRBV10-3
size: many
J: TRBJ1-1
DNA: TGTGCCATCAGTGAGTCTACGACAGGGCGAGCTTTCTTT
CDR3: CAISESTTGRAFF

D: TRBD2
V: TRBV7-9
size: many
J: TRBJ2-7
DNA: TGTGCCAGCAGTTTTAAGCGGGGGGGCGATATATACGAGCAGTACTTC
CDR3: CASSFKRGGDIYEQYF

D: .
V: TRBV20-1
size: many
J: TRBJ1-2
DNA: TGCAGTGCTAGAGGGAGAATACGGGACAACTATGGCTACACCTTC
CDR3: CSARGRIRDNYGYTF

D: .
V: TRBV5-4
size: .
J: TRBJ2-7
DNA: TGTGCCAGCAGCTTACCCACGGGAACCTCCTACGAGCAGTACTTC
CDR3: CASSLPTGTSYEQYF

D: .
V: TRBV5-5
size: .
J: TRBJ2-1
DNA: TGTGCCAGCAGCTTGGCGCCTGGGGCAGTGGAGCAGTTCTTC
CDR3: CASSLAPGAVEQFF

D: TRBD1
V: TRBV6-2/TRBV6-3
size: few
J: TRBJ1-2
DNA: TGTGCCAGCAGTATCCGACAGGGCGACTACACCTTC
CDR3: CASSIRQGDYTF

D: TRBD2
V: TRBV6-2/TRBV6-3
size: many
J: TRBJ2-1
DNA: TGTGCCAGCAGCGGGCTAGCGGACTACAATGAGCAGTTCTTC
CDR3: CASSGLADYNEQFF

D: TRBD2
V: TRBV20-1
size: .
J: TRBJ2-7
DNA: TGCAGTGCCGCTGGACTAGCGGAATCCTACGAGCAGTACTTC
CDR3: CSAAGLAESYEQYF

D: .
V: TRBV6-2/TRBV6-3
size: many
J: TRBJ1-5
DNA: TGTGCCAGCAGTTGGTCCGAACTTACAAATCAGCCCCAGCATTTT
CDR3: CASSWSELTNQPQHF

D: .
V: TRBV20-1
size: many
J: TRBJ2-5
DNA: TGCAGTGCTAGAGATAACAGGGTTGAGACCCAGTACTTC
CDR3: CSARDNRVETQYF

D: .
V: TRBV4-1
size: .
J: TRBJ2-7
DNA: TGCGCCAGCAGCCAAGAGGTGGGCGAGCAGTACTTC
CDR3: CASSQEVGEQYF

D: .
V: TRBV9
size: many
J: TRBJ2-2
DNA: TGTGCCAGCAGCGTAGAGGGGGGCTCGTACACCGGGGAGCTGTTTTTT
CDR3: CASSVEGGSYTGELFF

D: TRBD2
V: TRBV2
size: many
J: TRBJ2-7
DNA: TGTGCCAGCAGCGAGTCAGGGAGGGGATATTACGAGCAGTACTTC
CDR3: CASSESGRGYYEQYF

D: .
V: TRBV7-2
size: few
J: TRBJ1-2
DNA: TGTGCCAGCAGCTTAGATGGGGACGTGGGGGGGGGCTACACCTTC
CDR3: CASSLDGDVGGGYTF

D: .
V: TRBV29-1
size: many
J: TRBJ2-7
DNA: TGCAGCGTTGTATTGGTGAGCGGATCCTACGAGCAGTACTTC
CDR3: CSVVLVSGSYEQYF

D: .
V: TRBV27
size: many
J: TRBJ2-2
DNA: TGTGCCAGCAGCCCGGTCGGAGGGCGGGAGCTGTTTTTT
CDR3: CASSPVGGRELFF

D: .
V: TRBV29-1
size: many
J: TRBJ2-6
DNA: TGCAGCGTTCAGGTCGGCTCCGGGGCCAACGTCCTGACTTTC
CDR3: CSVQVGSGANVLTF

D: .
V: TRBV12-3/TRBV12-4
size: many
J: TRBJ2-1
DNA: TGTGCCAGCAGTTCCCAGGGGCTGGCCTCGGATGAGCAGTTCTTC
CDR3: CASSSQGLASDEQFF

D: TRBD1
V: TRBV3-1
size: many
J: TRBJ2-7
DNA: TGTGCCAGCAGCTGGGGACAGGGGACATACGAGCAGTACTTC
CDR3: CASSWGQGTYEQYF

D: TRBD2
V: TRBV7-2
size: many
J: TRBJ2-1
DNA: TGTGCCAGCAGCCAACAACTAGCGGGGGACGAGCAGTTCTTC
CDR3: CASSQQLAGDEQFF

D: .
V: TRBV20-1
size: many
J: TRBJ2-7
DNA: TGCAGTGCTAAGGCGAGGGGGGACCAGATCAGCGAGCAGTACTTC
CDR3: CSAKARGDQISEQYF

D: TRBD2
V: TRBV11-2
size: many
J: TRBJ2-7
DNA: TGTGCCAGCAGTGTTATAGCGGGGGTTGAGCAGTACTTC
CDR3: CASSVIAGVEQYF

D: .
V: TRBV4-3
size: many
J: TRBJ2-5
DNA: TGCGCCAGCAGCCAGCAGGGGAGATCGGAGACCCAGTACTTC
CDR3: CASSQQGRSETQYF

D: TRBD2
V: TRBV28
size: many
J: TRBJ2-7
DNA: TGTGCCAGCACGCAGCAATCCTCCGGGAGGGCTTACGAGCAGTACTTC
CDR3: CASTQQSSGRAYEQYF

D: .
V: TRBV6-2/TRBV6-3
size: many
J: TRBJ1-5
DNA: TGTGCCAGCAGTTCAGGGGAGGTTACGCCCCAGCATTTT
CDR3: CASSSGEVTPQHF

D: .
V: TRBV3-1
size: many
J: TRBJ2-7
DNA: TGTGCCAGCAGCCCCTTTTTAGGTAGCCGATACGGGGTCGAGCAGTACTTC
CDR3: CASSPFLGSRYGVEQYF

D: .
V: TRBV30
size: many
J: TRBJ2-5
DNA: TGTGCCTGGAGTGGGGATCAAGAGACCCAGTACTTC
CDR3: CAWSGDQETQYF

D: .
V: TRBV5-1
size: many
J: TRBJ1-2
DNA: TGCGCCAGCAGCCGGGATGAACCCTTATTCTATGGCTACACCTTC
CDR3: CASSRDEPLFYGYTF

D: TRBD2
V: TRBV6-1
size: .
J: TRBJ2-1
DNA: TGTGCCAGCAGATCCGACGGGGGGTGCGTCTACGAGCAGTTCTTC
CDR3: CASRSDGGCVYEQFF

D: TRBD2
V: TRBV5-1
size: many
J: TRBJ2-2
DNA: TGCGCCAGCAGCTTGCTAGCGGGAGACGGCGGGGAGCTGTTTTTT
CDR3: CASSLLAGDGGELFF

D: .
V: TRBV7-8
size: few
J: TRBJ2-2
DNA: TGTGCCAGCCTCTCGGCGCCGGCAATAACCGGGGAGCTGTTTTTT
CDR3: CASLSAPAITGELFF

D: TRBD2
V: TRBV7-9
size: many
J: TRBJ2-7
DNA: TGTGCCAGCAGCTTGGCGGGGGGTTACGAGCAGTACTTC
CDR3: CASSLAGGYEQYF

D: TRBD2
V: TRBV28
size: many
J: TRBJ2-7
DNA: TGTGCCAGCAGTTTGGTAGGTCTAGCGGGAGGCGAGCAGTACTTC
CDR3: CASSLVGLAGGEQYF

D: .
V: TRBV14
size: .
J: TRBJ1-1
DNA: TGTGCCAGCAGCCCTGGTGGGTCACGCGGAAGAGCCATGAACACTGAAGCTTTCTTT
CDR3: CASSPGGSRGRAMNTEAFF

D: TRBD2
V: TRBV11-1
size: many
J: TRBJ2-5
DNA: TGTGCCAGCAGCCTACGCGGGGGGGCCGAGGTCCAGTACTTC
CDR3: CASSLRGGAEVQYF

D: .
V: TRBV1
size: .
J: TRBJ2-5
DNA: TGTGCCAGCAGCCATGGTTTCCAAGAGACCCAGTACTTC
CDR3: CASSHGFQETQYF

D: .
V: TRBV20-1
size: few
J: TRBJ2-3
DNA: TGCAGTGCTAGACGCACCAGGGGTTCAGATACGCAGTATTTT
CDR3: CSARRTRGSDTQYF

D: TRBD1
V: TRBV19
size: many
J: TRBJ2-2
DNA: TGTGCCAGTAGTCCTCCAGGACAGGGCGGCGGGGAGCTGTTTTTT
CDR3: CASSPPGQGGGELFF